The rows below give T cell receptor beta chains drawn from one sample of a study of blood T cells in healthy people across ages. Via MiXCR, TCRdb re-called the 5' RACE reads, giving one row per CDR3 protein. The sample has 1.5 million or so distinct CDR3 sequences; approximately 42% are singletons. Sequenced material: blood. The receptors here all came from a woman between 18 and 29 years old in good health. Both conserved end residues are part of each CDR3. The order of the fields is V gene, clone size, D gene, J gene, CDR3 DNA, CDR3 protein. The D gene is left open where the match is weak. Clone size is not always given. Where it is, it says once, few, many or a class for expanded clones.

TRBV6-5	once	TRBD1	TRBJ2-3	TGTGCCAGCCACCGGGACAGGGTGACAGATACGCAGTATTTT	CASHRDRVTDTQYF
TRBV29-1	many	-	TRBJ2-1	TGCAGCGTTGAAGAGCGTATTCCCAATGAGCAGTTCTTC	CSVEERIPNEQFF
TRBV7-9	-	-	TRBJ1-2	TGTGCCAGCAGCTCCGGACTCTGGACCGCACCCTATGGCTACACCTTC	CASSSGLWTAPYGYTF
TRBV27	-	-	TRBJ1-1	TGTGCCAGCAGTTTATCCCCGAAGGGAGAAGCTTCCTTT	CASSLSPKGEASF
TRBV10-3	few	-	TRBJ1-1	TGTGCCATCAGTGAGTCAAAGGGAAGTACGAACACTGAAGCTTTCTTT	CAISESKGSTNTEAFF
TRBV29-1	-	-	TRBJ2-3	TGCAGCGGTGAGGGGGAAGATACCCAGTATTTT	CSGEGEDTQYF
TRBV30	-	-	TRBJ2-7	TGTGCCTGGAGTGCCGACAGGGAGGCCTTATACGAGCAGTACTTC	CAWSADREALYEQYF
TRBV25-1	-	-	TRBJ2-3	TGTGCCAGCAGTGAACTAGGCCGGACCGTCGCGGGAGATACGCAGTATTTT	CASSELGRTVAGDTQYF
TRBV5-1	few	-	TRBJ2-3	TGCGCCAGCAGCCCCTATGGGTCCGCAGATACGCAGTATTTT	CASSPYGSADTQYF
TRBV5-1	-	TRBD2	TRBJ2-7	TGCGCCAGCAGCTCCTCCTCAGCGGGGCAGTCCTACGAGCAGTACTTC	CASSSSSAGQSYEQYF
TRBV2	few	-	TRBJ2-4	TGTGCCAGCAGTATCGACGAAAACATTCAGTACTTC	CASSIDENIQYF
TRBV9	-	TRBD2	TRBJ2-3	TGTGCCAGCAGCCCTACTAGCGGGAGTTATACGCAGTATTTT	CASSPTSGSYTQYF
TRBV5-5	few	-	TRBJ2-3	TGTGCCAGCAGCGGGCGGGTTCGATACACAGATACGCAGTATTTT	CASSGRVRYTDTQYF
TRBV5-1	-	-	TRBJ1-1	TGCGCCAGCAATAAACTTGACAGGATGAACACTGAAGCTTTCTTT	CASNKLDRMNTEAFF
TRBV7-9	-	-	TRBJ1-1	TGTGCCAGCAGCTTAGGGCCGGGGGGAGGTTCGCCAGCTTTCTTT	CASSLGPGGGSPAFF
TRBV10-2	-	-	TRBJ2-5	TGCGCCAGCGGGGGCATCGGGGAGACCCAGTACTTC	CASGGIGETQYF
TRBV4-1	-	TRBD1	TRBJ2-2	TGTGCCAGCAGCCACCGGACAGGGGGCAACACCGGGGAGCTGTTTTTT	CASSHRTGGNTGELFF
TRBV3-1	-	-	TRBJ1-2	TGTGCCAGCATCCAGCCGTACGACGGCTACACCTTC	CASIQPYDGYTF
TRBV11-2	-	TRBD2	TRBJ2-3	TGTGCCAGCAGACCCTTGGCGGGAGTCATCACAGATACGCAGTATTTT	CASRPLAGVITDTQYF
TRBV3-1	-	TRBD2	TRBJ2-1	TGTGCCAGCAGCCTTTATGGCGGGACTAACTACAATGAGCAGTTCTTC	CASSLYGGTNYNEQFF
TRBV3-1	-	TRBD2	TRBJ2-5	TGTGCCAGCAGCCCCCGGATTAACCGGGGGGGCCGGGAGACCCAGTACTTC	CASSPRINRGGRETQYF
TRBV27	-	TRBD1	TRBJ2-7	TGTGCCAGCAGTTCGACCGGGACAGGGATCTACGAGCATTACTTC	CASSSTGTGIYEHYF
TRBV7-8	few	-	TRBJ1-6	TGTGCCAGCAGCCAGCCGAGGTCACCCCTCCACTTT	CASSQPRSPLHF
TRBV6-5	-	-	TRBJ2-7	TGTGCCAGCAGTTCCCTTGGTTGGTCCTACGAGCAGTACTTC	CASSSLGWSYEQYF
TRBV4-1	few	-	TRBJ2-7	TGCGCCAGCAGCCAGGCACTAGTATCCCCCTACGAGCAGTACTTC	CASSQALVSPYEQYF
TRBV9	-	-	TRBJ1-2	TGTGCCAGCAGCGGTAGTGTGGGGAGTGACAGGCTTTATGGCTACACCTTC	CASSGSVGSDRLYGYTF
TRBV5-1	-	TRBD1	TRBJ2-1	TGCGCCAGCACCATGACAGGGGACTCCTACAATGAGCAGTTCTTC	CASTMTGDSYNEQFF
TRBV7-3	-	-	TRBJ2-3	TGTGCCAGCAGCTCCCGTAAACCCCCAGATACGCAGTATTTT	CASSSRKPPDTQYF
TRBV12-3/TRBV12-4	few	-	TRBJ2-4	TGTGCCAGCAGTTTACAGACAGCCCCTCGTCTACAGTACTTC	CASSLQTAPRLQYF
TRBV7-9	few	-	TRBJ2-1	TGTGCCAGCAGCTCGGGGGTGACTAGTGGCAATGAGCAGTTCTTC	CASSSGVTSGNEQFF
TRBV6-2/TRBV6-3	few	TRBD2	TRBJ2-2	TGTGCCAGCAGTTACTCGACTAGCGGGAACACCGGGGAGCTGTTTTTT	CASSYSTSGNTGELFF
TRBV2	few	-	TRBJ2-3	TGTGCCTCCCAATCCCGGACGGGAGTCACAGATACGCAGTATTTT	CASQSRTGVTDTQYF
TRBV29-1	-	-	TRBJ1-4	TGCAGCACGTATGGGGGAAACGAAAAACTGTTTTTT	CSTYGGNEKLFF
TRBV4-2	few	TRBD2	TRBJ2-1	TGTGCCAGCAGCCCAGATACTAGCGGGAGAAGTAATGAGCAGTTCTTC	CASSPDTSGRSNEQFF
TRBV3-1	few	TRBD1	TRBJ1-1	TGTGCCAGCAGCCAAGAAGGAGGGACAGTTTGGGCTTTCTTT	CASSQEGGTVWAFF
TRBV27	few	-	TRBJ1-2	TGTGCCAGCAGTGCCGCGAGGGAGGGCTATGGCTACACCTTC	CASSAAREGYGYTF
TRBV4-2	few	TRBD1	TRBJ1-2	TGTGCCAGCAGCCAAGATTGGGGGACAGGGGATGGCTACACCTTC	CASSQDWGTGDGYTF
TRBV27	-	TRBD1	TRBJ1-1	TGTGCCAGCAGACACAGGGGGCTGAACACTGAAGCTTTCTTT	CASRHRGLNTEAFF
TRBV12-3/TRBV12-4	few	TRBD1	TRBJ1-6	TGTGCCAGCAGTATTGGGACAGATTACAGGCCCCTCCACTTT	CASSIGTDYRPLHF
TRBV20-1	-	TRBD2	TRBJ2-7	TGCAGTGCTAAGGCTAGCGGGCTTCCCTACGAGCAGTACTTC	CSAKASGLPYEQYF
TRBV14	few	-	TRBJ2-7	TGTGCCAGCAGCCCACCCTCGGTGTTTGTTGAGCAGTACTTC	CASSPPSVFVEQYF
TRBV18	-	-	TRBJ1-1	TGTGCCAGCTCAATGGACAGTAAGAACACTGAAGCTTTCTTT	CASSMDSKNTEAFF
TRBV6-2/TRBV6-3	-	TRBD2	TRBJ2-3	TGTGCCATCTGCTGCGGGAGGGCAGAGGATACGCAGTATTTT	CAICCGRAEDTQYF
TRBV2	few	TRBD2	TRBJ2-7	TGTGCCAGCAGGCCGCCGACTAGCGGGAAGACCTACGAGCAGTACTTC	CASRPPTSGKTYEQYF
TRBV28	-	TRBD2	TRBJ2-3	TGTGCCAGCAGGCGACCGGGACTACACACAGATACGCAGTATTTT	CASRRPGLHTDTQYF
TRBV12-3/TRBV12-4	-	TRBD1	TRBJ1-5	TGTGCCAGCAGTAAGACAGGGGCCAATCAGCCCCAGCATTTT	CASSKTGANQPQHF
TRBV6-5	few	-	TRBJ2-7	TGTGCCAGCAGTTACTCCTTGGGGGGAGCGAGCGAGCAGTACTTC	CASSYSLGGASEQYF
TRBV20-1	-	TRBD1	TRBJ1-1	TGCAGTGCGGGGACAGGGGCAAAGGAAGCTTTCTTT	CSAGTGAKEAFF
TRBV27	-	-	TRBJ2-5	TGTGCCAGCAGTAAGGGGGGGGCCACCCAGTACTTC	CASSKGGATQYF
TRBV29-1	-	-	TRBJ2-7	TGCAGCGTTGAAGGGGACACTGGTTACGAGCAGTACTTC	CSVEGDTGYEQYF
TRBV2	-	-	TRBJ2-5	TGTGCCAACATGGGGGACTACCAAGAGACCCAGTACTTC	CANMGDYQETQYF
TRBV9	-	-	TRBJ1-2	TGTGCCAGCAGCGTTTCCCTGACTGACGGGTATGGCTACACCTTC	CASSVSLTDGYGYTF
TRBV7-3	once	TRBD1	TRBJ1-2	TGTGCCAGCAGCGCTGAACAGGGGCTTGGCTACACCTTC	CASSAEQGLGYTF
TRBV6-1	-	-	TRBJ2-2	TGTGCCAGCAGTACCTCCCGCGGGGTGGCACAGTCTACCGGGGAGCTGTTTTTT	CASSTSRGVAQSTGELFF
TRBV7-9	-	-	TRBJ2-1	TGTGTCAGCAGCTTAGAGGGGGGGTGGGAGGAGCAGTTCTTC	CVSSLEGGWEEQFF
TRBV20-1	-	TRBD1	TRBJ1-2	TGCAGTGCCAAGGGACAGATCTATGGCTACACCTTC	CSAKGQIYGYTF
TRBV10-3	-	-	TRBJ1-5	TGTGCCATCAGTGAGAGGGCAGGGGATAGCAATCAGCCCCAGCATTTT	CAISERAGDSNQPQHF